This T cell receptor (beta chain) was captured in a study of shared clonotypes between healthy human individuals. Overall study findings and caveats: Shared across four donors were around 5% of the naive CD4 clonotypes.

Concerning this clone: No antigen is known for it.

This CDR3 has 16 amino acids. Germline V gives CDR1 MNHEY, CDR2 SMNVEV (reference sequence). V lost 7 bases to trimming and J lost 7 bases, with 26 bases between them. Clones were sequenced by immunoSEQ multiplex PCR, and TCRdb holds only the in-frame ones, with some missing. The repertoire has about 1 million clones, around 76% of them found once; the top ten carry about 1.5%. The V gene is TRBV27, the J gene TRBJ2-7, with a weak D call TRBD2 (6 bases). The origin of this receptor is a man between 18 and 29 years old in good health. The sequenced sample was memory CD4+ T cells sorted from blood. Subset here: CD45RA-negative fraction. The CDR3 is CASIIALLAVLREQYF. CDR3 bases: TGTGCCAGCATCATCGCCCTACTAGCCGTCTTACGAGAGCAGTACTTC.